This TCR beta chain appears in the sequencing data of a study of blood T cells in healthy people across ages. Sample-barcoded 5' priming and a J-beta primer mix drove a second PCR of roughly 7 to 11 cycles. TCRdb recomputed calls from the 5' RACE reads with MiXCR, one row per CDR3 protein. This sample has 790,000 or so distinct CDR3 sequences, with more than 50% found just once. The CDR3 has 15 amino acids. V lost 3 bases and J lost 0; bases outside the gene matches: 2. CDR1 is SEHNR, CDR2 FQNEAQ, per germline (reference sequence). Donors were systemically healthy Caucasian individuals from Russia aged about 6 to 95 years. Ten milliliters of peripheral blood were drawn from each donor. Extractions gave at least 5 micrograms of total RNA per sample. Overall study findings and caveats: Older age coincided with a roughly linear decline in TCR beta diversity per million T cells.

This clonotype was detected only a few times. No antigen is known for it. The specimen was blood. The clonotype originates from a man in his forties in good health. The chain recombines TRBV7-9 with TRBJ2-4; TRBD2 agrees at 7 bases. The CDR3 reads CASSLAGVAKNIQYF. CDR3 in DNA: TGTGCCAGCAGCTTGGCGGGGGTAGCCAAAAACATTCAGTACTTC. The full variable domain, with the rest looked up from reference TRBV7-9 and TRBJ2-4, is DTGVSQNPRHKITKRGQNVTFRCDPISEHNRLYWYRQTLGQGPEFLTYFQNEAQLEKSRLLSDRFSAERPKGSFSTLEIQRTEQGDSAMYLCASSLAGVAKNIQYFGAGTRLSVL.